One and the same sample provided the 22 T cell receptor beta chains below, sequenced in a study of radiation and T cells in renal cell carcinoma. As to time point: blood 2 weeks post-SBRT. Treatment: 15 Gy SBRT to primary tumor, nephrectomy 4 weeks later. Produced via immunoSEQ multiplex PCR; TCRdb's table is partial and in-frame only. The data show 100,000 to 150,000 clones, over 75% seen once. The sequenced sample was blood, obtained from a patient whose treatment included radiotherapy and nephrectomy. All receptors derive from a woman aged 60-70 years with renal cell carcinoma.

V and J are TRBV5-1 and TRBJ2-7, with 13 bases aligning to TRBD2. The CDR3 totals 17 residues. Germline loops: CDR1 SGHRS, CDR2 YFSETQ. V gave up 1 base and J gave up 5 bases; unmatched junction bases: 9. The CDR3 loop reads CASSLNILAGGPNEQYF. The CDR3 DNA reads TGCGCCAGCAGCTTGAATATACTAGCGGGGGGGCCCAACGAGCAGTACTTC.

In this sample, this clone turned up once. The J gene is TRBJ2-7, the V gene TRBV23-1; TRBD1 might be the D (6 bases). TRBV23-1 falls under the ORF class, with uncertain function. The germline V and J ends were trimmed by 3 bases and 4 bases, with 19 bases remaining between them. The CDR3 runs to 16 residues. The CDR3 sequence: CASSHPGQRLSYEQYF. The CDR3 DNA follows: TGCGCCAGCAGTCACCCCGGACAGAGGCTTAGTTACGAGCAGTACTTC.

The sample holds a few counts of this clone. The rearrangement joins TRBV29-1 to TRBJ2-7, with TRBD1 as a possible D gene (6 bases). The CDR3 is 12 residues long. Germline values: CDR1 SQVTM, CDR2 ANQGSEA. V gave up 4 bases and J gave up 6 bases, with 13 bases separating them. CDR3 DNA sequence: TGCAGCGTTGGTTACAGGGTTTCCGAGCAGTACTTC. This translates into CSVGYRVSEQYF.

The V gene is TRBV9, the J gene TRBJ2-1; possible D gene TRBD2, 6 bases. The V end lost 3 bases, the J end lost 4 bases, and 11 bases lay between the germline ends. This CDR3 is 14 amino acids long. Germline-derived CDR1 and CDR2 are SGDLS and YYNGEE. CDR3 nucleotide sequence: TGTGCCAGCAGCGCGGTTGGGGGGTACAATGAGCAGTTCTTC. Translating it yields CASSAVGGYNEQFF.

This clone showed up just a few times. CDR3 bases: TGTGCCAGCAGTTCCCGGACAGGGGGATCGACTGAAGCTTTCTTT. Translated, it gives CASSSRTGGSTEAFF. V is TRBV27 and J is TRBJ1-1; 10 nucleotides align to TRBD1. The V gene end was trimmed by 4 bases and the J gene end by 5 bases; junction bases not matched to a gene: 7. Germline lookup yields CDR1 MNHEY and CDR2 SMNVEV (reference sequence). This CDR3 has 15 amino acids.

The chain has TRBV19 and TRBJ2-7; 7 bases map to TRBD1. The CDR3 is 14 amino acids. V lost 7 bases to trimming and J lost 7 bases; unmatched junction nucleotides: 13. Germline loops: CDR1 LNHDA, CDR2 SQIVND (reference sequence). CDR3 DNA: TGTGCCAGTACCAGCCTGGGGGCAGGGGGAGAGCAGTACTTC. Translated, it gives CASTSLGAGGEQYF. Based on the CDR3 plus reference TRBV19 and TRBJ2-7, the full variable domain is DGGITQSPKYLFRKEGQNVTLSCEQNLNHDAMYWYRQDPGQGLRLIYYSQIVNDFQKGDIAEGYSVSREKKESFPLTVTSAQKNPTAFYLCASTSLGAGGEQYFGPGTRLTVT.

The count of this clone is one. V is TRBV6-1 and J is TRBJ2-3, with D tentatively TRBD2 (7 bases). Germline lookup yields CDR1 MNHNS and CDR2 SASEGT. This CDR3 is built from 14 residues. Trimming cost V 9 bases and J 0 bases, with 13 bases left between them. In nucleotides, the CDR3 is TGTGCCAGTGGGGGGGGCCTTAGCACAGATACGCAGTATTTT. Translating it yields CASGGGLSTDTQYF.

The V and J genes are TRBV18 and TRBJ1-4, with D unresolved. V lost 3 bases, J lost 7 bases, and 12 bases lay in between. The CDR3 is made up of 14 amino acids. The V gene's germline CDR1 is KGHSH and CDR2 LQKENI. The CDR3 region has the DNA TGTGCCAGCTCACCGGTGGGATCGATTGAAAAACTGTTTTTT. It encodes CASSPVGSIEKLFF.

V and J are TRBV5-4 and TRBJ1-4; D gene ambiguous. The CDR3 loop spans 13 amino acids. Trimming shortened V by 5 bases and J by 2 bases, and 7 bases separated the two germline ends. Germline CDR1 reads SGHNT; CDR2 reads YYREEE (reference sequence). The CDR3: CASSLGTNEKLFF. The CDR3 region has the DNA TGTGCCAGCAGTCTTGGGACTAATGAAAAACTGTTTTTT.

V gene TRBV5-5 combines with J gene TRBJ2-5; TRBD1 aligns across 7 bases. With 4 bases clipped from V and 2 bases from J, the junction kept 11 bases outside the gene matches. The CDR3 has 16 amino acids. Germline values: CDR1 SGHKS, CDR2 YYEKEE (reference sequence). This CDR3 is CASSNLFRDRQETQYF. CDR3 nucleotides: TGTGCCAGCAGCAATTTATTTAGGGACAGACAAGAGACCCAGTACTTC.

This clone was seen a handful of times. This rearrangement joins TRBV2 to TRBJ1-5; no clear D. V was clipped by 8 bases and J by 2 bases, with 10 bases between them. This CDR3 contains 13 residues. Germline values: CDR1 SNHLY, CDR2 FYNNEI. As DNA, the CDR3 is TGTGCCAGCCAGAGAGGAGGCAATCAGCCCCAGCATTTT. Translated: CASQRGGNQPQHF.

J is TRBJ2-1 and V is TRBV5-6; D perhaps matches TRBD2 (7 bases). Germline V gives CDR1 SGHDT, CDR2 YYEEEE. V was pared by 0 bases and J by 4 bases, with 11 bases between. The CDR3 sequence is 15 residues long. The CDR3 sequence: CASSLVGGTYNEQFF. CDR3 bases: TGTGCCAGCAGCTTGGTGGGGGGGACATACAATGAGCAGTTCTTC.

The table lists this clone with many counts. This chain joins TRBV7-9 and TRBJ2-1; D perhaps matches TRBD1 (5 bases). Between the trimmed V and J ends, which lost 3 bases and 4 bases, there was a span of 7 bases. The CDR3 consists of 13 residues. Per germline, CDR1 SEHNR and CDR2 FQNEAQ (reference sequence). In nucleotides, the CDR3 is TGTGCCAGCAGCTTCCAGGGTTACAATGAGCAGTTCTTC. The encoded protein is CASSFQGYNEQFF.

The V call is TRBV4-3, the J call TRBJ1-2, with D perhaps TRBD1 (6 bases). CDR1 and CDR2 from the germline V gene are LGHNA and YSLEER. The CDR3 is 18 residues long. V was trimmed by 0 bases and J by 0 bases, leaving 17 bases between them. The CDR3 protein is CASSQDLAGARANYGYTF. As DNA, the CDR3 is TGCGCCAGCAGCCAAGATTTGGCAGGGGCTAGAGCTAACTATGGCTACACCTTC.

The rearrangement joins TRBV6-6 to TRBJ2-6; no clear D gene. Germline CDR1 is MNHNY and CDR2 is SVGAGI (reference sequence). The CDR3 sequence is 15 residues long. Trimming removed 4 bases at V and 6 bases at J, with 13 bases between. The CDR3 region has the DNA TGTGCCAGCAGTTCCCGGGCTCCATCGGCCAACGTCCTGACTTTC. Translated, it gives CASSSRAPSANVLTF.

This clone was picked up a small number of times. This sequence joins TRBV16 and TRBJ1-4; TRBD1 is a possible D gene (5 bases). Germline-derived CDR1 and CDR2 are KGHSY and FQNENV. Trimming took 2 bases from V and 10 from J, leaving 5 bases between them. The CDR3 totals 11 residues. CDR3 DNA sequence: TGTGCCAGCAGCCAAGGGACAAAACTGTTTTTT. Its translation: CASSQGTKLFF.

This clone is a singleton in its sample. The chain is built from TRBV5-6 and TRBJ1-6; unclear D gene. Between the trimmed V and J ends, which lost 4 bases and 0 bases, there was a span of 11 bases. CDR3 length: 16 amino acids. Germline V gives CDR1 SGHDT, CDR2 YYEEEE. The CDR3 is CASSTDPSSYNSPLHF. The CDR3 DNA reads as TGTGCCAGCAGCACCGACCCGAGCTCCTATAATTCACCCCTCCACTTT.

The gene calls are TRBV18 and TRBJ2-4; D unresolved. Germline CDR1 KGHSH, CDR2 LQKENI. Trimming took 3 bases from V and 5 from J, leaving 11 bases between them. The CDR3 sequence is 14 residues long. CDR3 sequence (DNA): TGTGCCAGCTCACCCGGGCAGCAGCAAAACATTCAGTACTTC. Translated, it gives CASSPGQQQNIQYF.

The chain joins TRBV4-1 to TRBJ2-1, with 7 bases aligning to TRBD2. The CDR3 loop spans 13 amino acids. V shed 2 bases and J 10 bases; nucleotides not matched to a gene: 5. Germline CDR1 is MGHRA and CDR2 is YSYEKL. CDR3 in DNA: TGCGCCAGCAGCCAATCACTAGCGTGGGAGCAGTTCTTC. This gives the protein CASSQSLAWEQFF.

Concerning this clone: The identical CDR3 is also encoded by other nucleotide sequences in the sample. The chain employs TRBV18 and TRBJ1-2, with D possibly matching TRBD1 (5 bases). The CDR3 is made up of 13 amino acids. CDR1 is KGHSH, CDR2 LQKENI, per germline. V was pared by 3 bases and J by 3 bases, with 8 bases between. CDR3 nucleotides: TGTGCCAGCTCACCCTCGGGGGACTATGGCTACACCTTC. Translating gives CASSPSGDYGYTF.

The chain has TRBV7-2 and TRBJ1-5; D is unclear. Germline CDR1 reads SGHTA; CDR2 reads FQGNSA. V lost 8 bases and J 0 bases, leaving 8 bases between the germline ends. This CDR3 contains 13 residues. CDR3 DNA sequence: TGTGCCAGCGCCCCAGATAGCAATCAGCCCCAGCATTTT. It codes for CASAPDSNQPQHF.

The chain joins TRBV5-6 to TRBJ1-2, with D maybe TRBD1 (6 bases). This CDR3 region has 15 residues. Trimming cost V 4 bases and J 4 bases, with 17 bases left between them. Germline values: CDR1 SGHDT, CDR2 YYEEEE. The CDR3 sequence is CASSPRAGVSYGYTF. The CDR3 nucleotides are TGTGCCAGCAGCCCCAGGGCAGGGGTCTCCTATGGCTACACCTTC.